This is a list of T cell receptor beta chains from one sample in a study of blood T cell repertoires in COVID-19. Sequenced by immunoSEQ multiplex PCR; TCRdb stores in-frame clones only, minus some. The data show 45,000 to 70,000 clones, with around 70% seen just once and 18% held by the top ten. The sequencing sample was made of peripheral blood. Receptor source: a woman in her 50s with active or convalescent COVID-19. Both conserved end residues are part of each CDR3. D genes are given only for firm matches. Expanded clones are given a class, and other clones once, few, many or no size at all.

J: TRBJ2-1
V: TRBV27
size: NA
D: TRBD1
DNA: TGTGCCAGCAGTTTCCGGGACAGGGATGGTGAGCAGTTCTTC
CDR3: CASSFRDRDGEQFF

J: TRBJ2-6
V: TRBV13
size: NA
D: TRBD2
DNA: TGTGCCAGCAGTCCGACTAGCGGGACGGGCTCTGGGGCCAACGTCCTGACTTTC
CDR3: CASSPTSGTGSGANVLTF

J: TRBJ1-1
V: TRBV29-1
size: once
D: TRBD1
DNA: TGCAGCGTGGGGGACAGGGAGGTCACTGAAGCTTTCTTT
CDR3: CSVGDREVTEAFF

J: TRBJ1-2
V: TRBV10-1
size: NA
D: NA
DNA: TGCGCCAGCAGTGAGTCCCGGGATTTCTATGGCTACACCTTC
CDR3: CASSESRDFYGYTF

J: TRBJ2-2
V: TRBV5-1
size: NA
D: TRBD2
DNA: TGCGCCAGCAGCCCGATCAGCGGGGCGAACACCGGGGAGCTGTTTTTT
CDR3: CASSPISGANTGELFF

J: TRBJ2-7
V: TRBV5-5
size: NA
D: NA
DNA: TGTGCCAGCAGCTTGTTCAGGTCCTACGAGCAGTACTTC
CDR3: CASSLFRSYEQYF

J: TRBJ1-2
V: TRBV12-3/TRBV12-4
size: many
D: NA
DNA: TGTGCCAGCAGACCGGGGACAAGCTATGGCTACACCTTC
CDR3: CASRPGTSYGYTF

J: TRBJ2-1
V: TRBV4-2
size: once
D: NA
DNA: TGTGCCAGCAGCCAAGATAGGACTATTGGTTACAATGAGCAGTTCTTC
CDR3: CASSQDRTIGYNEQFF

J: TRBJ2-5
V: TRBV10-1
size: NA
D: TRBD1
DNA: TGCGCCAGCAGTGAGCGGGGGACAGGGGTTGAGACCCAGTACTTC
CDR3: CASSERGTGVETQYF

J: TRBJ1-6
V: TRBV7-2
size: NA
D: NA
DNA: TGTGCCAGCACCGCAAGGCGGAGCTCCTATAATTCACCCCTCCACTTT
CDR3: CASTARRSSYNSPLHF

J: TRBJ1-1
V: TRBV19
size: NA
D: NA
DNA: TGTGCCAGCCACGGTCTGGACCGGGGAACTGAAGCTTTCTTT
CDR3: CASHGLDRGTEAFF

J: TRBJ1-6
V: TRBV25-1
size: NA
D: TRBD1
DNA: TGTGCCAGCAGAGGACAGGGGGATGATTCACCCCTCCACTTT
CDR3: CASRGQGDDSPLHF

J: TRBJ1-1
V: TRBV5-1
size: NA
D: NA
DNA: TGCGCCAGCAGCTTGGGCCGCAGGGAGGGACGGAACACTGAAGCTTTCTTT
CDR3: CASSLGRREGRNTEAFF

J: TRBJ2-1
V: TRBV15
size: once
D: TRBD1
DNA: TGTGCCACCAGCACAGGACAGGGGGCCAATGAGCAGTTCTTC
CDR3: CATSTGQGANEQFF

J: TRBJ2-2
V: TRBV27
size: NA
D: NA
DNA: TGTGCCAGCAGAAGACAGGTCGACGCCGGGGAGCTGTTTTTT
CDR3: CASRRQVDAGELFF

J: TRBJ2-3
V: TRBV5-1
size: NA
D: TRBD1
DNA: TGCGCCAGCAGCTTGCAGGGACAGGGGAGAGATACGCAGTATTTT
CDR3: CASSLQGQGRDTQYF

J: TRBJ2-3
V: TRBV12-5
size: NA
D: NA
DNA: TGTGCTAGTGGTTTGGTTACAGGGAGCACAGATACGCAGTATTTT
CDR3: CASGLVTGSTDTQYF

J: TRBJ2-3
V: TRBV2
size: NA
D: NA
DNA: TGTGCCAGCAATGGAGGGATTAGCACAGATACGCAGTATTTT
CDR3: CASNGGISTDTQYF

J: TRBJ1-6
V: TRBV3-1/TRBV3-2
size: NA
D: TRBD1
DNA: TGTGCCAGCAGCCAAGGGTTCAGGGGGGATAATTCACCCCTCCACTTT
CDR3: CASSQGFRGDNSPLHF

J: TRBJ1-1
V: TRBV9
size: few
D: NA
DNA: TGTGCCAGCAGCCCAGGACAGCGTATTAACACTGAAGCTTTCTTT
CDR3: CASSPGQRINTEAFF

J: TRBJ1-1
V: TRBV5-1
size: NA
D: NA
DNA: TGCGCCAGCAGCTTGGTGCGGGACACTGAAGCTTTCTTT
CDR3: CASSLVRDTEAFF

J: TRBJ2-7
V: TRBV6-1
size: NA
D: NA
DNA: TGTGCCAGCAGTGAGGTCGGGGGGCGCGGGGTAATCAGTCCCTACGAGCAGTACTTC
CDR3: CASSEVGGRGVISPYEQYF

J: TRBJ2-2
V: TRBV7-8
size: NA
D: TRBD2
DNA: TGTGCCAGCAGCTTAGTAGCGGGAGCCGGGGAGCTGTTTTTT
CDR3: CASSLVAGAGELFF

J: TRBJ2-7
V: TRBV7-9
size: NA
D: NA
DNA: TGTGCCAGCAGCCGGGGGTCCTACGAGCAGTACTTC
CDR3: CASSRGSYEQYF

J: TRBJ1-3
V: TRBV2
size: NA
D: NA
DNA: TGTGCCAGCAACCCAGGGGCATCTGGAAACACCATATATTTT
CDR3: CASNPGASGNTIYF

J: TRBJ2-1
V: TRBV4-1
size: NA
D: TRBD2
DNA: TGCGCCAGCAGCCAAGAACCGGGAGGCGGGAATGAGCAGTTCTTC
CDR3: CASSQEPGGGNEQFF

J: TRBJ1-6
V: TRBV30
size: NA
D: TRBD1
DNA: TGTGCCTGGAGTAACCGGGACAGTGAATCACCCCTCCACTTT
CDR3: CAWSNRDSESPLHF

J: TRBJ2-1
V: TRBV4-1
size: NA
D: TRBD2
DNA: TGCGCCAGCAGCCAAGATTCCCCTAGCGGGGCTTACAATGAGCAGTTCTTC
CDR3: CASSQDSPSGAYNEQFF

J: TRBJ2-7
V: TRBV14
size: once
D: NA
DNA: TGTGCCAGCAGCCAAGACGGACGGAGGAACGAGCAGTACTTC
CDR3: CASSQDGRRNEQYF

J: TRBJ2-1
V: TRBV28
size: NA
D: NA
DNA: TGTGCCAGCAGTTTATGGAGGGGGTCCTACAATGAGCAGTTCTTC
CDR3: CASSLWRGSYNEQFF

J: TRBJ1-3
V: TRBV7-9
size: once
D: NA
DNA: TGTGCCAGCAGCTTAAAGAGAGGGGCGCCGGGGGACACCATATATTTT
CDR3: CASSLKRGAPGDTIYF

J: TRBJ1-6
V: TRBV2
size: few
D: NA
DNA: TGTGCCAGCAGTGGGGAAGGGGGTGGTTCACCCCTCCACTTT
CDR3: CASSGEGGGSPLHF

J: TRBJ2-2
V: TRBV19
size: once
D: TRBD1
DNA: TGTGCCAGTAAGGTCGGACAGGGGAACACCGGGGAGCTGTTTTTT
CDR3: CASKVGQGNTGELFF

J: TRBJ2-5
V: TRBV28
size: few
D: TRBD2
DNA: TGTGCCAGCAGTTTAACCGCTAGCGGGAGAGAGACCCAGTACTTC
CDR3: CASSLTASGRETQYF

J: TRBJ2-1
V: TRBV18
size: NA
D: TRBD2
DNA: TGTGCCAGCTCACCACCTGCTAGCGGGGGTTACAATGAGCAGTTCTTC
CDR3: CASSPPASGGYNEQFF

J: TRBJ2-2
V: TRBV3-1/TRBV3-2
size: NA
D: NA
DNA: TGTGCCAGCAGCCCCCCTAGGAACACCGGGGAGCTGTTTTTT
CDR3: CASSPPRNTGELFF

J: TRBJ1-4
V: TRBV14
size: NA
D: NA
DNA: TGTGCCAGCAGCTCCCGAGGGAGGGCGGGCTCCTTGCGTGAAAAACTGTTTTTT
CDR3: CASSSRGRAGSLREKLFF

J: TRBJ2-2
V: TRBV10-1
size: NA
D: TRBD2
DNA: TGCGCCAGCAGTAGGACTAGCGGGAGAACCGGGGAGCTGTTTTTT
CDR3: CASSRTSGRTGELFF

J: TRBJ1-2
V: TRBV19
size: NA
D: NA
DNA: TGTGCCAGTAGTATACAACCCGCCAGTTACTATGGCTACACCTTC
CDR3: CASSIQPASYYGYTF

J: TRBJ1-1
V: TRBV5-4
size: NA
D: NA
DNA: TGTGCCAGCAGCTTAGGTCGGGATACTGAAGCTTTCTTT
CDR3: CASSLGRDTEAFF

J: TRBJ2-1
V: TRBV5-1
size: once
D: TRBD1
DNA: TGCGCCACCCGGTTCGGGACAGCCTACAATGAGCAGTTCTTC
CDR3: CATRFGTAYNEQFF

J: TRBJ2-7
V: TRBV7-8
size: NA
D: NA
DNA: TGTGCCAGCAGCTCCCCCCAGACATTAGGGGACTACGAGCAGTACTTC
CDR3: CASSSPQTLGDYEQYF

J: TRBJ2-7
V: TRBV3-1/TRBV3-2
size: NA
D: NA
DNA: TGTGCCAGCAGCCAAAATCAGGGGCAGTACTTC
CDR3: CASSQNQGQYF

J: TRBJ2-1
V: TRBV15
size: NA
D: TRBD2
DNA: TGTGCCACCAGCGGAACTAGCGGGATCTACAATGAGCAGTTCTTC
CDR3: CATSGTSGIYNEQFF

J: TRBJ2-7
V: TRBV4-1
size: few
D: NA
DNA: TGCGCCAGCAGCCAAGCTGATCTAGCGCCTCAGCGGTACGAGCAGTACTTC
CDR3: CASSQADLAPQRYEQYF

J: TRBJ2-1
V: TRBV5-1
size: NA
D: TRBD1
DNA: TGCGCCAGCAGCTTGGACGGGACAGGTTTTAGGAATGAGCAGTTCTTC
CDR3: CASSLDGTGFRNEQFF

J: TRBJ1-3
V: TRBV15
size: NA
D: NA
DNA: TGTGCCACCAGCAGAGACAGAAGAAACACCATATATTTT
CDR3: CATSRDRRNTIYF

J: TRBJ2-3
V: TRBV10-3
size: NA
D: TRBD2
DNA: TGTGCCATCGAGGCGGGAGGCACAGATACGCAGTATTTT
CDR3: CAIEAGGTDTQYF

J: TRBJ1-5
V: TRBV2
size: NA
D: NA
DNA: TGTGCCAGCAGTGGGACAGCTCAGCCCCAGCATTTT
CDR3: CASSGTAQPQHF

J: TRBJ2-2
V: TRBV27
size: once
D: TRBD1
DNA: TGTGCCAGCAGTTTATTAGTCAGGGGGCCAATCGGGGAGCTGTTTTTT
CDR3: CASSLLVRGPIGELFF